These 16 T cell receptor beta chains share one sample of origin, sequenced in a study of cytotoxic CD8 clonotypes in ibrutinib-treated CLL (dated by TCRdb to 2020 to 2023). Libraries came from the immunoSEQ multiplex PCR assay. TCRdb holds this immuneACCESS table with in-frame rearrangements only. Some clones are missing; in checked studies, unresolved V genes explain under half, and the rest has no known cause. For this sample the table gives just over 200,000 clones, of which around 70% were detected only once. Of the sample, about 6.4% is held by the ten largest clones. The time point label corresponds to: approximately 11 months on ibrutinib. This specimen was PBMCs, taken after 12 months of ibrutinib treatment. The origin of the receptors is a human donor with chronic lymphocytic leukemia.

V is TRBV7-9 and J is TRBJ2-7; D unresolved. The CDR3 contains 12 residues. The V end was cut by 4 bases, the J end by 6 bases, with 10 bases between. The germline V gene encodes CDR1 SEHNR and CDR2 FQNEAQ (reference sequence). The CDR3 DNA follows: TGTGCCAGCAGCTCACCGACCGGCGAGCAGTACTTC. Translation gives CASSSPTGEQYF.

This clone appeared a few times. The chain uses TRBV5-1 and TRBJ1-2, with 8 positions matching TRBD1. There are 14 residues in the CDR3. Germline CDR1 and CDR2: SGHRS and YFSETQ. V was pared by 2 bases and J by 6 bases, with 6 bases of the junction left unmatched. CDR3 amino acids: CASSLQGVQDGYTF. The CDR3, as DNA: TGCGCCAGCAGCTTACAGGGGGTTCAGGATGGCTACACCTTC.

The chain recombines TRBV19 with TRBJ2-1; no clear D. V was shortened by 9 bases and J by 10 bases, with 22 bases between the two germline ends. The CDR3 has 14 residues. Looked up from germline, CDR1 is LNHDA and CDR2 is SQIVND (reference sequence). CDR3: CASVSLLPPSEQFF. DNA of the CDR3: TGTGCCAGCGTTAGCTTACTCCCTCCTTCGGAGCAGTTCTTC.

The gene calls are TRBV2 and TRBJ2-3; 11 positions agree with TRBD1. Germline V gene sequence: CDR1 SNHLY, CDR2 FYNNEI. V gave up 5 bases and J gave up 5 bases; unmatched junction bases: 6. The CDR3 is made up of 15 amino acids. CDR3 DNA sequence: TGTGCCAGCAGTCCTGGACAGGGGGCCGGAGATACGCAGTATTTT. Protein product: CASSPGQGAGDTQYF.

The rearrangement links TRBV5-1 to TRBJ1-3; the D gene is possibly TRBD1 (6 bases). This CDR3 is 17 amino acids long. Germline CDR1 SGHRS, CDR2 YFSETQ. Trimming pared 3 bases from V and 3 bases from J, leaving 19 bases between. The CDR3 loop is CASSWRGSPGDGNTIYF. In nucleotides, the CDR3 is TGCGCCAGCAGCTGGAGGGGCTCCCCAGGGGATGGAAACACCATATATTTT.

V is TRBV25-1 and J is TRBJ2-1, with unresolved D. This CDR3 has 17 amino acids. Germline CDR1 reads MGHDK; CDR2 reads SYGVNS. Trimming took 4 bases from V and 0 from J, leaving 16 bases between them. The CDR3 coding sequence is TGTGCCAGCAGTGGCGAACCAGGACCCAGCTCCTACAATGAGCAGTTCTTC. It codes for CASSGEPGPSSYNEQFF. The full variable domain, its missing parts supplied by reference TRBV25-1 and TRBJ2-1, is EADIYQTPRYLVIGTGKKITLECSQTMGHDKMYWYQQDPGMELHLIHYSYGVNSTEKGDLSSESTVSRIRTEHFPLTLESARPSHTSQYLCASSGEPGPSSYNEQFFGPGTRLTVL.

The CDR3 spells CAIQTGQTGNTIYF. The CDR3, as DNA: TGTGCCATTCAGACCGGGCAGACTGGAAACACCATATATTTT. The genes are TRBV7-2 and TRBJ1-3; D is unclear. The ends were cut back, 10 bases at V and 2 bases at J, with 15 bases in the middle. The length of the CDR3 is 14 residues. The germline gives CDR1 SGHTA, CDR2 FQGNSA.

J is TRBJ2-7 and V is TRBV6-1; tentatively, D is TRBD1 or TRBD2 (5 bases each). The V and J ends lost 2 bases and 3 bases respectively, with 17 bases between them. Germline V gene data show CDR1 as MNHNS and CDR2 as SASEGT. CDR3 length: 16 residues. For the CDR3, the DNA is TGTGCCAGCAGTGAAATCCCCTTGGGGGTAGGCTACGAGCAGTACTTC. Protein: CASSEIPLGVGYEQYF.

CDR3 DNA: TGTGCCAGCAGCGGCGGGGCGGGAGGGGAGCGGAGGGCGAATTATGGCTACACCTTC. It translates to CASSGGAGGERRANYGYTF. The J gene is TRBJ1-2, the V gene TRBV9; possible D gene TRBD1, 5 bases. V dropped 3 bases and J dropped 5 bases, with 29 bases sitting between them. This CDR3 region has 19 residues. Germline V gene lookup returns CDR1 SGDLS and CDR2 YYNGEE. The variable domain in full, completed from reference TRBV9 and TRBJ1-2, reads DSGVTQTPKHLITATGQRVTLRCSPRSGDLSVYWYQQSLDQGLQFLIQYYNGEERAKGNILERFSAQQFPDLHSELNLSSLELGDSALYFCASSGGAGGERRANYGYTFGSGTRLTVV.

This clone was seen a few times. The chain has TRBV29-1 and TRBJ1-1; no clear D gene. The CDR3 has 13 amino acids. Trimming removed 3 bases at V and 2 bases at J, with 10 bases between. Germline V gene lookup returns CDR1 SQVTM and CDR2 ANQGSEA. CDR3 sequence reads: CSVDLGRNTEAFF. Written as DNA, the CDR3 is TGCAGCGTTGATTTAGGGCGTAACACTGAAGCTTTCTTT. Using reference TRBV29-1 and TRBJ1-1 for the parts outside the CDR3, the full variable domain is SAVISQKPSRDICQRGTSLTIQCQVDSQVTMMFWYRQQPGQSLTLIATANQGSEATYESGFVIDKFPISRPNLTFSTLTVSNMSPEDSSIYLCSVDLGRNTEAFFGQGTRLTVV.

Worth noting for this clone: At the DNA level, this CDR3 is encoded by other sequences in the same sample as well. V usage is TRBV9 and J usage is TRBJ2-3; either TRBD1 or TRBD2 may supply D (5 bases each). The germline V gene has CDR1 SGDLS and CDR2 YYNGEE. V gave up 0 bases and J gave up 2 bases, with 13 bases separating them. This CDR3 region has 16 residues. CDR3 sequence reads: CASSVAGRGDTDTQYF. CDR3 sequence (DNA): TGTGCCAGCAGCGTAGCGGGACGGGGAGACACAGATACGCAGTATTTT.

The V call is TRBV7-2, the J call TRBJ2-5; 7 positions match TRBD2. The junction had 10 bases not matched to a gene; V was cut back by 3 bases and J by 3 bases. There are 16 residues in the CDR3. CDR1 is SGHTA and CDR2 is FQGNSA in the germline V gene. Written as DNA, the CDR3 is TGTGCCAGCAGCTTCGGCGGGAGCCGGTACAAAGAGACCCAGTACTTC. Protein product: CASSFGGSRYKETQYF.

This chain joins TRBV28 and TRBJ2-7; 9 nucleotides align to TRBD1. Unmatched junction bases numbered 4, after V lost 4 bases and J lost 0 bases. Germline V gene sequence: CDR1 MDHEN, CDR2 SYDVKM. CDR3 length: 15 amino acids. The CDR3 coding sequence is TGTGCCAGCAGTTGGACAGGGGAGTCCTCCTACGAGCAGTACTTC. It is translated as CASSWTGESSYEQYF.

This chain uses TRBV9 with TRBJ1-2; D perhaps matches TRBD1 (6 bases). The CDR3 contains 16 residues. Germline V gene sequence: CDR1 SGDLS, CDR2 YYNGEE. V lost 4 bases and J lost 1, with 17 bases in between. The CDR3: CASSLTAGGRNYGYTF. As DNA, the CDR3 is TGTGCCAGCAGCCTCACAGCGGGGGGCCGTAACTATGGCTACACCTTC.

V usage is TRBV19 and J usage is TRBJ2-1; TRBD2 aligns across 10 bases. Germline values: CDR1 LNHDA, CDR2 SQIVND (reference sequence). This CDR3 is built from 14 residues. After removal of 3 bases from V and 13 bases from J, the junction contained 9 bases not matched to a gene. The CDR3 region is CASSIETSGSPQFF. The CDR3 nucleotides are TGTGCCAGTAGTATCGAGACTAGCGGGTCGCCCCAGTTCTTC.

V and J are TRBV5-1 and TRBJ1-1; D is unclear. Germline V gene sequence: CDR1 SGHRS, CDR2 YFSETQ. This CDR3 contains 13 residues. Trimming cost V 2 bases and J 7 bases, with 12 bases left between them. CDR3 in DNA: TGCGCCAGCAGCTTTGAAGGGTTCAGTGAAGCTTTCTTT. It encodes CASSFEGFSEAFF.